These T cell receptor beta chains were read from a single sample in a study of multiple sclerosis patients with progressive multifocal leukoencephalopathy. Assay: immunoSEQ multiplex PCR; the TCRdb copy retains only in-frame clones and omits some. Found here are approximately 26,000 clones, 88% of them singletons; the top ten hold 0.9% to 1.2%. Specimen: PBMCs. These receptors were collected from a human donor with multiple sclerosis. Both conserved end residues are part of each CDR3. The D gene is left open where the match is weak. Size tells how often a clone was seen (once, few, many) or the class of an expanded clone, and some rows leave it out.

size	V	D	J	DNA	CDR3
NA	TRBV6-5	NA	TRBJ1-3	TGTGCCAGCAGCCAGCCGTACTCTGGAAACACCATATATTTT	CASSQPYSGNTIYF
NA	TRBV5-6	NA	TRBJ2-3	TGTGCCAGCTTACTTTTTGGGCAGGAGAGCACAGATACGCAGTATTTT	CASLLFGQESTDTQYF
NA	TRBV7-9	NA	TRBJ2-6	TGTGCCAGCAGCCCCCGGGACCGCGGCTCCTCTGGGGCCAACGTCCTGACTTTC	CASSPRDRGSSGANVLTF
NA	TRBV6-1	TRBD2	TRBJ2-3	TGTGCCAGCAGTGTCCTAGCGGGGGCCACAGATACGCAGTATTTT	CASSVLAGATDTQYF
NA	TRBV12-5	NA	TRBJ1-1	TGTGCTAGTGGCCTCGACAGGACAACTGAAGCTTTCTTT	CASGLDRTTEAFF
once	TRBV10-3	NA	TRBJ1-1	TGTGCCATCAGTGAGTCCGGCAGCTTAGCTGAAGCTTTCTTT	CAISESGSLAEAFF
NA	TRBV11-3	TRBD1	TRBJ2-7	TGTGCCAGCAGCCAGCAGGGGACAGGGGATCACGAGCAGTACTTC	CASSQQGTGDHEQYF
NA	TRBV4-1	NA	TRBJ1-5	TGCGCCAGCAGCCTTGAGGCGGGGAGCAATCAGCCCCAGCATTTT	CASSLEAGSNQPQHF
NA	TRBV2	NA	TRBJ2-7	TGTGCCACCCATACAGAAGTGGGCTACGAGCAGTACTTC	CATHTEVGYEQYF
NA	TRBV9	NA	TRBJ2-1	TGTGCCAGCAGCGCGGGTTGGGACCAGATGTACAATGAGCAGTTCTTC	CASSAGWDQMYNEQFF
NA	TRBV30	TRBD1	TRBJ1-1	TGTGCCTGGAGTGGGGACAGGGAGGCCCCTGAAGCTTTCTTT	CAWSGDREAPEAFF
NA	TRBV18	TRBD1	TRBJ2-7	TGTGCCAGCTCACCACTCGGGACAGGGGACACCTACGAGCAGTACTTC	CASSPLGTGDTYEQYF
NA	TRBV28	NA	TRBJ1-2	TGTGCCAGCCGAGGGAGGGTTCATGGCTACACCTTC	CASRGRVHGYTF
NA	TRBV6-1	TRBD1	TRBJ1-5	TGTGCCAGCAGGATCGACAGGGATAATCAGCCCCAGCATTTT	CASRIDRDNQPQHF
NA	TRBV5-4	TRBD1	TRBJ1-1	TGTGCCAGCAGCAGTACAGGGGCATTTACTGAAGCTTTCTTT	CASSSTGAFTEAFF
NA	TRBV6-6	NA	TRBJ2-7	TGTGCCAGCAGTGAGCCGGGTTTTTCCTACGAGCAGTACTTC	CASSEPGFSYEQYF
NA	TRBV11-1	NA	TRBJ2-7	TGTGCCAGCAGCTTAAGTATCCAAAGGTTCGACGAGCAGTACTTC	CASSLSIQRFDEQYF
NA	TRBV28	TRBD1	TRBJ2-2	TGTGCCAGCAGGCGGACAGGCGCGAACACCGGGGAGCTGTTTTTT	CASRRTGANTGELFF
NA	TRBV27	NA	TRBJ1-5	TGTGCCAGCAGTTTAAGTCTGGGCAATCAGCCCCAGCATTTT	CASSLSLGNQPQHF
few	TRBV7-2	NA	TRBJ2-7	TGTGCCAGCAGCTTATTGGGGCAGGGCGAGCAGTACTTC	CASSLLGQGEQYF
NA	TRBV4-1	TRBD1	TRBJ1-5	TGCGCCAGCAGCCAGGGACAGGCACCGCCCCAGCATTTT	CASSQGQAPPQHF
NA	TRBV28	NA	TRBJ1-5	TGTGCCAGCAGCACCCAGGGAAACCAGCCCCAGCATTTT	CASSTQGNQPQHF
once	TRBV6-6	NA	TRBJ2-3	TGTGCCAGCAGTTATCGGGGGCGTTCCACAGATACGCAGTATTTT	CASSYRGRSTDTQYF
NA	TRBV4-1	NA	TRBJ2-7	TGCGCCAGCAGCCCCCCCTTATTCCCGGGACAGGGACTCGCGGGGGGGCCGAACGAGCAGTACTTC	CASSPPLFPGQGLAGGPNEQYF
NA	TRBV13	TRBD1	TRBJ1-4	TGTGCCAGCCGCCCCGCCGGGACAGGGGTTGAAAAACTGTTTTTT	CASRPAGTGVEKLFF
NA	TRBV6-6	TRBD1	TRBJ1-6	TGTGCCAGCAGTCAGGGACAGGGCGGACTTCCCCTCCACTTT	CASSQGQGGLPLHF
NA	TRBV5-5	NA	TRBJ2-2	TGTGCCAGCAGCCCGGGTGGCGGGGCCGGGGAGCTGTTTTTT	CASSPGGGAGELFF
NA	TRBV2	TRBD1	TRBJ2-3	TGTGCCAGCAGTACGACAGGGACAGATACGCAGTATTTT	CASSTTGTDTQYF
NA	TRBV5-6	NA	TRBJ1-2	TGTGCCAGCATCCCTTCGCCGTCCACAGGGACCTATGGCTACACCTTC	CASIPSPSTGTYGYTF
NA	TRBV9	TRBD2	TRBJ2-3	TGTGCCAGCAGCGTAGGGTCGCGGCGGGGGGACACAGATACGCAGTATTTT	CASSVGSRRGDTDTQYF
NA	TRBV5-4	NA	TRBJ1-1	TGTGCCAGCAGCTTGGTGGCGGGGCATAACACTGAAGCTTTCTTT	CASSLVAGHNTEAFF
once	TRBV9	TRBD1	TRBJ1-2	TGTGCCAGCAGCGTAGAACCAGGGGGTAGGGGCTACACCTTC	CASSVEPGGRGYTF
NA	TRBV5-5	TRBD1	TRBJ2-3	TGTGCCAGCAGCCGAGGACAGGGAGAGGATACGCAGTATTTT	CASSRGQGEDTQYF
NA	TRBV7-7	TRBD1	TRBJ1-5	TGTGCCAGCAGCTCAGGGGGCCGGTTCGGTCAGCCCCAGCATTTT	CASSSGGRFGQPQHF
NA	TRBV5-4	NA	TRBJ2-7	TGTGCCAGCAGCTTGGGCGGGCAAGGTTCCTACGAGCAGTACTTC	CASSLGGQGSYEQYF
NA	TRBV30	TRBD1	TRBJ1-1	TGTGCCTGGGGGAGACAGGGAAAGAGCACTGAAGCTTTCTTT	CAWGRQGKSTEAFF
NA	TRBV4-1	NA	TRBJ1-3	TGCGCCAGCAGCCAGGGGAGTCCTGGAAACACCATATATTTT	CASSQGSPGNTIYF
NA	TRBV28	NA	TRBJ1-6	TGTGCCAGCAGTTTAAAAGGCGGGCAGGGGCGTTTATTGGTTTATAATTCACCCCTCCACTTT	CASSLKGGQGRLLVYNSPLHF
NA	TRBV19	NA	TRBJ2-3	TGTGCCAGTAGTATAGGGAGACGCACAGATACGCAGTATTTT	CASSIGRRTDTQYF
once	TRBV19	NA	TRBJ1-6	TGTGCCAGTATCGGGGAAACATATAATTCACCCCTCCACTTT	CASIGETYNSPLHF
few	TRBV11-3	NA	TRBJ2-7	TGTGCCAGCAGTCCGGGACACTACGAGCAGTACTTC	CASSPGHYEQYF
NA	TRBV5-4	NA	TRBJ2-5	TGTGCCAGCAGCTTGGACAGGGCTCGCGGAGAGACTCAGTACTTC	CASSLDRARGETQYF
NA	TRBV4-1	NA	TRBJ1-2	TGCGCCAGCAGCCAAGATAGACAGTACTATGGCTACACCTTC	CASSQDRQYYGYTF
NA	TRBV7-8	TRBD1	TRBJ1-1	TGTGCCAGCAGCTCCAGGACAGGGATGAACACTGAAGCTTTCTTT	CASSSRTGMNTEAFF
NA	TRBV28	NA	TRBJ1-1	TGTGCCAGCAGGATACAAGGACCCGGGAGCATCGAAGCTTTCTTT	CASRIQGPGSIEAFF
NA	TRBV18	NA	TRBJ2-2	TGTGCCAGCTCACCGAACCGTCCAGGGGTGCGGAATTTGGGGCGCTTCCCCGGGGAGCTGTTTTTT	CASSPNRPGVRNLGRFPGELFF
NA	TRBV2	NA	TRBJ1-1	TGTGCCAGCAGCTTAGGCAGAGGAGTGGGAGCTTTCTTT	CASSLGRGVGAFF
NA	TRBV5-6	NA	TRBJ1-1	TGTGCCAGCAGCTTGGGGACACCTATGAACACTGAAGCTTTCTTT	CASSLGTPMNTEAFF
NA	TRBV27	NA	TRBJ2-1	TGTGCCAGCAGTTTAGGGCTGGCGCAGTTCTTC	CASSLGLAQFF
NA	TRBV4-1	TRBD2	TRBJ2-3	TGCGCCAGCAGCCAAGAAGGTAGCGGGGGGGCCAGGAGAGATACGCAGTATTTT	CASSQEGSGGARRDTQYF
NA	TRBV30	NA	TRBJ1-2	TGTGCCTGGAGGATTCGGGGATCGGGTGGCTACACCTTC	CAWRIRGSGGYTF
NA	TRBV6-6	TRBD1	TRBJ2-7	TGTGCCAGCAGTTACCTCGGACAGGGGACCTACGAGCAGTACTTC	CASSYLGQGTYEQYF
NA	TRBV18	NA	TRBJ1-2	TGTGCCAGCTCACCACCGGCCCTTAGGTATGGCTACACCTTC	CASSPPALRYGYTF